These 14 T cell receptor beta chains were sequenced from one sample in a study of identical twins (dated by TCRdb to between 2015 and 2016). Libraries were prepared through 5' RACE. Sequencing instrument: Illumina HiSeq 2000. TCRdb's own reprocessing of the public reads used fastp at Q25 and MiXCR and kept productive beta chains. Entries that share a CDR3 protein sequence are merged under the most common genes and DNA. In all, the sample holds about 790,000 distinct CDR3 sequences, and approximately 18% of those were seen once. The top ten clonotypes cover under 15% of the sample. This sample also belongs to another study, concerning T cells expressing NK-cell markers.

Sequenced sample: PBMCs. The receptors come from a woman aged 18 to 35 in good health.

This clonotype was detected a few times. The chain recombines TRBV10-3 with TRBJ2-7; the match to TRBD2 covers 7 bases. V trimming: 8 bases; J trimming: 2 bases; junction bases outside the gene matches: 12. CDR3 length: 15 amino acids. From germline, CDR1 is ENHRY and CDR2 SYGVKD. As DNA, the CDR3 is TGTGCCATCTCCGAAATAGCGGGTGGGACCTACGAGCAGTACTTC. It specifies CAISEIAGGTYEQYF.

This clonotype was seen ten or more times. The J gene is TRBJ2-1, the V gene TRBV5-1, with 12 bases lining up with TRBD2. The germline CDR1 and CDR2 sequences are SGHRS and YFSETQ. The CDR3 loop spans 15 amino acids. V shed 1 base, J shed 6 bases, and the junction held 2 bases outside the gene matches. The CDR3 here is CASSLSTSGSNEQFF. The CDR3 nucleotides read TGCGCCAGCAGCTTGTCGACTAGCGGGAGCAATGAGCAGTTCTTC.

At least ten counts were recorded for this clonotype. The gene calls are TRBV25-1 and TRBJ2-7, with no clear D. This CDR3 is built from 15 residues. Deletions cut 1 base from V and 1 base from J, with 11 bases between. CDR1 is MGHDK, CDR2 SYGVNS, per germline. CDR3 region: CASSELGGRSYEQYF. CDR3 DNA: TGTGCCAGCAGTGAATTGGGCGGACGATCCTACGAGCAGTACTTC.

J is TRBJ2-1 and V is TRBV30; TRBD2 matches 15 bases. This CDR3 contains 15 residues. Trimming took 3 bases from V and 7 from J; bases not matched to a gene: 4. CDR1 is GTSNPN and CDR2 is SVGIG in the germline V gene (reference sequence). The CDR3 sequence: CAWSAGLAGGNEQFF. The DNA of the CDR3 is TGTGCCTGGAGCGCGGGACTAGCGGGAGGTAATGAGCAGTTCTTC.

This clonotype was found a few times. This CDR3 is CASSSSEAGGYTF. CDR3 sequence (DNA): TGTGCCAGCAGCTCTTCGGAGGCGGGTGGCTACACCTTC. V and J are TRBV11-1 and TRBJ1-2; no firm D call. This CDR3 region has 13 residues. V lost 4 bases, J lost 7 bases, and 13 bases lay in between. Germline V lookup: CDR1 SGHAT, CDR2 FQDESV (reference sequence).

This clonotype was picked up a small number of times. V usage is TRBV18 and J usage is TRBJ2-1, with 8 positions matching TRBD2. With 1 base clipped from V and 6 bases from J, the junction kept 5 bases outside the gene matches. Germline V gives CDR1 KGHSH, CDR2 LQKENI. CDR3 length: 15 amino acids. CDR3 in amino acids: CASSPLAGPRNEQFF. CDR3 sequence (DNA): TGTGCCAGCTCACCACTAGCGGGGCCTCGCAATGAGCAGTTCTTC. The variable domain in full, with the rest retrieved from reference TRBV18 and TRBJ2-1, is NAGVMQNPRHLVRRRGQEARLRCSPMKGHSHVYWYRQLPEEGLKFMVYLQKENIIDESGMPKERFSAEFPKEGPSILRIQQVVRGDSAAYFCASSPLAGPRNEQFFGPGTRLTVL.

V usage is TRBV12-3 or TRBV12-4 and J usage is TRBJ2-1, with TRBD2 matching over 8 bases. This CDR3 region has 16 residues. The V and J ends lost 4 bases and 7 bases, in that order; junction bases with no gene match: 12. This CDR3 reads CASSSPGGRGKNEQFF. The CDR3 nucleotides read TGTGCCAGCAGTTCACCGGGAGGGAGGGGAAAGAATGAGCAGTTCTTC.

This clonotype was counted between two and nine times. The chain combines TRBV6-5 with TRBJ1-2, with 7 bases identical to TRBD1. Germline V lookup: CDR1 MNHEY, CDR2 SVGAGI. This CDR3 contains 14 residues. J lost 6 bases, V lost 0 bases, and 4 bases had no gene match. The CDR3 loop reads CASSYSKGANGYTF. The CDR3 DNA reads as TGTGCCAGCAGTTACTCGAAGGGGGCAAATGGCTACACCTTC.

The sample holds many counts of this clonotype. The chain has TRBV12-3 or TRBV12-4 and TRBJ1-1, with D unclear. CDR3 size: 14 residues. Trimming pared 1 base from V and 6 bases from J, leaving 12 bases between. CDR3 sequence reads: CASSLGGGWSEAFF. CDR3 DNA: TGTGCCAGCAGTTTAGGGGGTGGGTGGTCTGAAGCTTTCTTT.

The chain couples TRBV12-3 or TRBV12-4 to TRBJ2-7; no reliable D call. The CDR3 runs to 14 residues. V lost 2 bases to trimming and J lost 4 bases, with 12 bases between them. CDR3 sequence reads: CASSLKGSGYEQYF. The CDR3 coding sequence is TGTGCCAGCAGTTTAAAGGGTAGTGGGTACGAGCAGTACTTC.

This clonotype has more than one count but fewer than ten. V and J are TRBV6-1 and TRBJ1-2; D might be TRBD1 (5 bases). Looked up from germline, CDR1 is MNHNS and CDR2 is SASEGT. CDR3 length: 14 amino acids. V lost 4 bases and J lost 4, with 13 bases in between. In DNA form, the CDR3 reads TGTGCCAGCAGTGCAGACAGTTTTCTCTATGGCTACACCTTC. Amino acids: CASSADSFLYGYTF.

This clonotype occurred a few times. The chain couples TRBV3-1 to TRBJ1-5, with D uncertain. Trimming removed 3 bases from V and 7 bases from J, with 10 bases in between. Germline CDR1 and CDR2: LGHDT and YNNKEL (reference sequence). The CDR3 has 13 residues. This chain's CDR3 is CASSHSRNQPQHF. The CDR3 DNA reads as TGTGCCAGCAGCCATTCGAGGAACCAGCCCCAGCATTTT.

The chain employs TRBV4-1 and TRBJ1-2, with D maybe TRBD1 (5 bases). The V end was cut by 0 bases, the J end by 2 bases, with 10 bases between. Germline-derived CDR1 and CDR2 are MGHRA and YSYEKL. CDR3 size: 15 residues. The DNA of the CDR3 is TGCGCCAGCAGCCAAGACTCAGGGAGAAACTATGGCTACACCTTC. This gives the protein CASSQDSGRNYGYTF.

This clonotype was observed a handful of times. The V gene is TRBV29-1, the J gene TRBJ2-1, with D unresolved. The CDR3 runs to 13 residues. Trimming stripped 4 bases from V and 8 bases from J, with 15 bases between. Per germline, CDR1 SQVTM and CDR2 ANQGSEA. Here the CDR3 reads CSVASNNSDEQFF. CDR3 nucleotides: TGCAGCGTTGCTAGTAATAATAGTGATGAGCAGTTCTTC.